The clone carrying this TCR beta chain was seen ten or more times. The data were obtained in a study of read filtering for tumor transcriptome and immune sequencing. The CDR3 length is 12 residues. Trimming took 6 bases from V and 4 from J, leaving 9 bases between them. The library was built from around 380 ng RNA with molecular barcoded adaptors for alpha/delta and beta/gamma chains. MiXCR, applied by TCRdb to the reads, yields one record per CDR3 protein. Among some 24,000 distinct CDR3 sequences listed, 20% to 25% were seen once. This sequence originates from a donor at least 40 years old with multiple myeloma. Sequencing was performed on a population of CD138-negative cells sorted from bone marrow. The genes are TRBV12-3 or TRBV12-4 and TRBJ2-5; D is perhaps TRBD2 (5 bases). CDR3 sequence (DNA): TGTGCCAGCAGGAGGGTGGCAGAGACCCAGTACTTC. Translation: CASRRVAETQYF.